The 5 T cell receptor beta chains below all came from one sample that was sequenced in a study of PD-L1 blockade in urothelial cancer. Only in-frame clones appear in the TCRdb table, and some are missing; sequencing was by immunoSEQ multiplex PCR. The data hold about 100,000 clones, with 91% observed a single time. This sample comprised PBMCs, obtained around atezolizumab (anti-PD-L1) treatment. The receptors here all came from a woman aged 80 or over with urothelial cancer.

This chain joins TRBV7-3 and TRBJ2-2; D is possibly TRBD2 (6 bases). With 2 bases removed from V and 4 bases from J, the gap between germline ends came to 14 bases. Per germline, CDR1 SGHTA and CDR2 FQGTGA. The CDR3 has 16 amino acids. CDR3 DNA: TGTGCCAGCAGCTTACTAGGGACTCCCGGCACCGGGGAGCTGTTTTTT. Translated, it gives CASSLLGTPGTGELFF.

The chain is built from TRBV27 and TRBJ1-1; 8 bases match TRBD1. This CDR3 spans 18 amino acids. Per germline, CDR1 MNHEY and CDR2 SMNVEV (reference sequence). J was trimmed by 0 bases and V by 1 base; bases with no gene match: 10. This chain's CDR3 is CASSLFAGGTHLNTEAFF. CDR3 bases: TGTGCCAGCAGTTTATTCGCAGGGGGCACTCATCTGAACACTGAAGCTTTCTTT.

The chain recombines TRBV5-1 with TRBJ1-1; TRBD1 matches 8 bases. This CDR3 has 17 amino acids. Germline-derived CDR1 and CDR2 are SGHRS and YFSETQ. V shed 4 bases, J shed 2 bases, and the junction held 13 bases outside the gene matches. Here the CDR3 DNA reads TGCGCCAGCAGCCCCCTCGGACAGGGTTGGTCAAACACTGAAGCTTTCTTT. It is translated as CASSPLGQGWSNTEAFF.

This sequence joins TRBV6-5 and TRBJ2-7, with 12 bases lining up with TRBD2. Losses at the gene ends were 5 bases for V and 4 bases for J; bases not matched to a gene: 6. Germline V gene sequence: CDR1 MNHEY, CDR2 SVGAGI. The CDR3 length is 15 residues. The CDR3, as DNA: TGTGCCAGCAGTCTTACTAGCGGGAGGCCATACGAGCAGTACTTC. Protein product: CASSLTSGRPYEQYF.

The rearrangement uses TRBV6-1 and TRBJ1-5, with 7 bases aligning to TRBD1. The CDR3 is 16 amino acids. J lost 4 bases, V lost 3 bases, and 9 bases had no gene match. Germline CDR1 and CDR2: MNHNS and SASEGT. The CDR3 here is CASSEKSGQLNQPQHF. The CDR3 DNA reads as TGTGCCAGCAGTGAGAAATCGGGACAGCTTAATCAGCCCCAGCATTTT.